This TCR beta chain was recovered during a study of blood T cell repertoires in COVID-19. Study background: Whether acute or convalescent, the COVID-19 samples came from the United States, Italy and Spain. PBMCs, B-cell-depleted T cells, or T cells were the source of the cDNA or gDNA that made up the material.

In the original analysis: How many nucleated cells were present was estimated from reference gene primer amplification. The table came from immunoSEQ multiplex PCR; TCRdb's copy has only in-frame clones and leaves some out. V and J calls plus clone size are reproduced from that table; the DNA served to infer D and trimming. The sample has 55,000 to 70,000 clones, roughly 87% seen once. Patients from Seattle were sampled longitudinally, starting during active infection. This CDR3 comprises 16 residues. CDR1 is SGHRS, CDR2 YFSETQ, per germline. Trimming removed 0 bases from V and 4 bases from J; junction bases left unmatched: 6.

This sequence joins TRBV5-1 and TRBJ2-7; 11 bases are shared with TRBD2. The sequence derives from an elderly woman with COVID-19, enrolled during active disease. Sequences were obtained from peripheral blood. The CDR3, as DNA: TGCGCCAGCAGCTTGGGGACTAGCGGGTACCTTTACGAGCAGTACTTC. It encodes CASSLGTSGYLYEQYF.